Included here is one T cell receptor (beta chain) sequence, with context. These data originate in a study of T cells in Graves' hyperthyroidism and ophthalmopathy. Trimming removed 10 bases from V and 5 bases from J; junction bases left unmatched: 13. Germline V gene data show CDR1 as LNHDA and CDR2 as SQIVND (reference sequence). The CDR3 consists of 15 residues. TCR beta CDR3 sequences were amplified from RNA transcripts. TCR CDR3 regions were first amplified by RT-PCR with HTBI primers. TCRdb independently ran MiXCR on the multiplex PCR reads; one entry per CDR3 protein. In the table there are some 570,000 distinct CDR3 sequences, about 15% of which are singletons. Individuals with ophthalmopathy presented a Clinical Activity Score of at least 3, a NOSPECS grade of at least 4 and a duration under 3 months.

The material sequenced was blood. The V and J genes are TRBV19 and TRBJ2-1; TRBD2 agrees at 8 bases. This receptor was identified in a young woman with Graves' ophthalmopathy. For the CDR3, the DNA is TGTGCCACCAGCCACGGGAGGGCGGGGAACAATGAGCAGTTCTTC. As protein: CATSHGRAGNNEQFF.